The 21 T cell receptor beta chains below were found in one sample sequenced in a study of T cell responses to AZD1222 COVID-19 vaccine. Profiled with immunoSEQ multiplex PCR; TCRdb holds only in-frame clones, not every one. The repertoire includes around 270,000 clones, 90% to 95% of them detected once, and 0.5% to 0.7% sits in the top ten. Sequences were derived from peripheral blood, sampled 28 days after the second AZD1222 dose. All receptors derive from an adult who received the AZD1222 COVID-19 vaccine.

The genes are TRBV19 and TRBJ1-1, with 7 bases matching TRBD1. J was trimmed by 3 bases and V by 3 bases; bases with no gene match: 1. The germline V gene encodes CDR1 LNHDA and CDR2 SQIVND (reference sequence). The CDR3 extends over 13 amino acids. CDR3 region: CASSIQGDTEAFF. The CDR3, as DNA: TGTGCCAGTAGTATCCAGGGGGACACTGAAGCTTTCTTT.

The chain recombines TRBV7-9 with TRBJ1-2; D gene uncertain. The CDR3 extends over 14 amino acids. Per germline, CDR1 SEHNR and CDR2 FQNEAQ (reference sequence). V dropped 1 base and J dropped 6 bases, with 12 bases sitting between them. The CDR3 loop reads CASSLVRHFHGYTF. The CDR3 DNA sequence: TGTGCCAGCAGCTTAGTTCGACACTTCCATGGCTACACCTTC.

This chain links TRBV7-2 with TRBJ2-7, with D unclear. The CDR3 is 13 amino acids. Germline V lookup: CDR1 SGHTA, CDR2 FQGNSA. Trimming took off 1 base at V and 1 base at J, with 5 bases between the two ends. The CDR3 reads CASSLGRSYEQYF. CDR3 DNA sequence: TGTGCCAGCAGCTTAGGCAGATCCTACGAGCAGTACTTC.

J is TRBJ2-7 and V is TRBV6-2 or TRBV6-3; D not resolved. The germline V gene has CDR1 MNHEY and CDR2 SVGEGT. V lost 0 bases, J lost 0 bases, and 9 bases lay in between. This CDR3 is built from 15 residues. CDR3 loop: CASSYSKVGSYEQYF. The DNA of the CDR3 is TGTGCCAGCAGTTACTCGAAGGTGGGCTCCTACGAGCAGTACTTC.

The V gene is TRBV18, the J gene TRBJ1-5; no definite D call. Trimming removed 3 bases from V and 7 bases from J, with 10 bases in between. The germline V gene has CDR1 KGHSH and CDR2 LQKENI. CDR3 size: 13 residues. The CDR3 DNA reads TGTGCCAGCTCACCGGTCGGGAACCAGCCCCAGCATTTT. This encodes CASSPVGNQPQHF.

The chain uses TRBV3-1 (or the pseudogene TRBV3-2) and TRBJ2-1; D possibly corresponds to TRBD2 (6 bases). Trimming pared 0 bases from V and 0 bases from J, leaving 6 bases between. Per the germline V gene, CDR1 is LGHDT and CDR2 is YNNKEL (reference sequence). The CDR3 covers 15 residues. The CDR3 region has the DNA TGTGCCAGCAGCCAAGACGGGAGCTCCTACAATGAGCAGTTCTTC. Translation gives CASSQDGSSYNEQFF.

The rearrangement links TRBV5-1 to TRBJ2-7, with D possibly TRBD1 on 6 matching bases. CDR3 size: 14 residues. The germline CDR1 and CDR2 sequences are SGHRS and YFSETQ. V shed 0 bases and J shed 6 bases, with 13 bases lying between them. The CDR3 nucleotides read TGCGCCAGCAGCTTGGACAGGGCCTCGACCGAGCAGTACTTC. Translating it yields CASSLDRASTEQYF.

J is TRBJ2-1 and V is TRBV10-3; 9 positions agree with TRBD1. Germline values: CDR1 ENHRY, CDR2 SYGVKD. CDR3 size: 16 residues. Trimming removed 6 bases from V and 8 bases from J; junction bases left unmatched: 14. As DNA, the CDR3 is TGTGCCATCAGGGCCACAGGGGGCCTAGCTCCCGATGAGCAGTTCTTC. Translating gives CAIRATGGLAPDEQFF.

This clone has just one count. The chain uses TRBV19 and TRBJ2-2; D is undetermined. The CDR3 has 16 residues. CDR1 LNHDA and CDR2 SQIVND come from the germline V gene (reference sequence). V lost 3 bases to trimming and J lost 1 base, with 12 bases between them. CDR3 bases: TGTGCCAGTAGTATCGGGTGGTACAAGAACACCGGGGAGCTGTTTTTT. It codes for CASSIGWYKNTGELFF.

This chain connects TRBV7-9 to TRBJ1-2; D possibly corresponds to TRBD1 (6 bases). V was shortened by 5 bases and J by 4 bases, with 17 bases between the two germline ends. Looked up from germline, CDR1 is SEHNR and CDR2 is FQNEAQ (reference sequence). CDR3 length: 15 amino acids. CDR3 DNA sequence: TGTGCCAGCAGCATAAGCGAACAGGGATTCTATGGCTACACCTTC. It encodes CASSISEQGFYGYTF.

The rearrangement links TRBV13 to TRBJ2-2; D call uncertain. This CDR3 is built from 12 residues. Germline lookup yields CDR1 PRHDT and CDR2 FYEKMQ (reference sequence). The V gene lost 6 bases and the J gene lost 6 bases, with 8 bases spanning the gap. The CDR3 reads CASSSQSGELFF. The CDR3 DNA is TGTGCCAGCAGTTCACAGTCCGGGGAGCTGTTTTTT. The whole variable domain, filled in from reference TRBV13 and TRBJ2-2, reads AAGVIQSPRHLIKEKRETATLKCYPIPRHDTVYWYQQGPGQDPQFLISFYEKMQSDKGSIPDRFSAQQFSDYHSELNMSSLELGDSALYFCASSSQSGELFFGEGSRLTVL.

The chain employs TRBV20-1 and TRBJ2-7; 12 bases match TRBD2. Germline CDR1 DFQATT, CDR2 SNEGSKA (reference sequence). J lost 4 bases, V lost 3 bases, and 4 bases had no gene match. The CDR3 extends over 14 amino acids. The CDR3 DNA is TGCAGTGCTAGTACACTAGCGGGGGGATACGAGCAGTACTTC. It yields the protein CSASTLAGGYEQYF.

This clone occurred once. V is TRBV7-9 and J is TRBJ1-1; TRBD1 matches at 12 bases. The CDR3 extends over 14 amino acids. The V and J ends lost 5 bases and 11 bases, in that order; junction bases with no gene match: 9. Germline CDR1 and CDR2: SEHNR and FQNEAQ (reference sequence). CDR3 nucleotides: TGTGCCAGCAGCCCGGGACAGGGGGCTATGGAGGCTTTCTTT. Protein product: CASSPGQGAMEAFF.

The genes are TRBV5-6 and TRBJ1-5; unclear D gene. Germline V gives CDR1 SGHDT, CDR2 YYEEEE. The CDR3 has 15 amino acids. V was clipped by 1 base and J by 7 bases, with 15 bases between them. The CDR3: CASSLYLGWGQPQHF. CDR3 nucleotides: TGTGCCAGCAGCTTGTATCTTGGCTGGGGACAGCCCCAGCATTTT.

The CDR3 DNA is TGTGCCATCGCCTGGGGGACAGGGGGCTACGAGCAGTACTTC. Translated: CAIAWGTGGYEQYF. This chain uses TRBV28 with TRBJ2-7, with TRBD1 matching over 11 bases. The CDR3 runs 14 residues. Looked up from germline, CDR1 is MDHEN and CDR2 is SYDVKM. Trimming took 10 bases from V and 3 from J; bases not matched to a gene: 8.

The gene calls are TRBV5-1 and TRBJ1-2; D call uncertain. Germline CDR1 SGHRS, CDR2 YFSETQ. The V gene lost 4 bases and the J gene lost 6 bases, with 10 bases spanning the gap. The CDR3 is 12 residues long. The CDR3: CASSLTRNGYTF. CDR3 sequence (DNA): TGCGCCAGCAGCCTGACACGGAATGGCTACACCTTC. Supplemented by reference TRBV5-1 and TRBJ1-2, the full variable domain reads KAGVTQTPRYLIKTRGQQVTLSCSPISGHRSVSWYQQTPGQGLQFLFEYFSETQRNKGNFPGRFSGRQFSNSRSEMNVSTLELGDSALYLCASSLTRNGYTFGSGTRLTVV.

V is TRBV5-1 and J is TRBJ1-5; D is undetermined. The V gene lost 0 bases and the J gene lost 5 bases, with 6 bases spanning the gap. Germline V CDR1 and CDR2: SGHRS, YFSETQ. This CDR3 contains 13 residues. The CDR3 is CASSLDRDQPQHF. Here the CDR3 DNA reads TGCGCCAGCAGCTTGGATAGAGATCAGCCCCAGCATTTT.

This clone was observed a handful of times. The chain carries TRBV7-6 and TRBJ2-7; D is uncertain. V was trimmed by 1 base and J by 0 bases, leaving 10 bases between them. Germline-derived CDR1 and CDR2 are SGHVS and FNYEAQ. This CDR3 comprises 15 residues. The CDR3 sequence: CASSLEMAASYEQYF. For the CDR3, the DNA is TGTGCCAGCAGCTTAGAGATGGCGGCCTCCTACGAGCAGTACTTC.

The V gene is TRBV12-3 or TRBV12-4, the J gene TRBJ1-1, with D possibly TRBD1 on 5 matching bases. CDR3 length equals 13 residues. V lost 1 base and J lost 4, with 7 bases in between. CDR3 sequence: CASSLDQGTEAFF. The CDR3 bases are TGTGCCAGCAGTTTAGATCAGGGCACTGAAGCTTTCTTT.

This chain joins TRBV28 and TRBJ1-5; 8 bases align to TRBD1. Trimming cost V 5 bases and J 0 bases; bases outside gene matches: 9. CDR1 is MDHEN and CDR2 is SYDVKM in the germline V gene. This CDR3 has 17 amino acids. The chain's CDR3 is CASSAGDRLYSNQPQHF. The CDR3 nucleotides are TGTGCCAGCAGTGCCGGGGACAGGCTCTATAGCAATCAGCCCCAGCATTTT.

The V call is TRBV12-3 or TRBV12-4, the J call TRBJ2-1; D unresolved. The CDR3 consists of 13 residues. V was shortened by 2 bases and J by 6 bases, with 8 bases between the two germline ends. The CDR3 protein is CASSLIGFNEQFF. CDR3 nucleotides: TGTGCCAGCAGTTTAATCGGGTTCAATGAGCAGTTCTTC.